This T cell receptor beta chain was sequenced in a study of T-cell reconstitution after alpha-beta-depleted transplantation in children. Preparation of the TCRbeta library involved a method that used unique molecular identifiers. TCRdb called the PCR reads again in MiXCR, with one record for every CDR3 protein. The profile covers about 400,000 distinct CDR3 sequences, with 20% appearing a single time and approximately 3.8% taken by the ten largest. This clonotype was counted between two and nine times. The CDR3 is 14 amino acids. V dropped 1 base and J dropped 4 bases, with 11 bases sitting between them. CDR1 is MGHDK and CDR2 is SYGVNS in the germline V gene.

The chain uses TRBV25-1 and TRBJ2-7; a possible D gene is TRBD1 (5 bases). The clonotype originates from a human donor who donated a stem cell graft to a child with acute myeloid leukemia. Sequences were derived from PBMCs from the stem cell graft donor, sampled from the stem cell graft. The CDR3 nucleotides read TGTGCCAGCAGTGAATCAGGGTTCAGGTACGAGCAGTACTTC. This codes for CASSESGFRYEQYF.